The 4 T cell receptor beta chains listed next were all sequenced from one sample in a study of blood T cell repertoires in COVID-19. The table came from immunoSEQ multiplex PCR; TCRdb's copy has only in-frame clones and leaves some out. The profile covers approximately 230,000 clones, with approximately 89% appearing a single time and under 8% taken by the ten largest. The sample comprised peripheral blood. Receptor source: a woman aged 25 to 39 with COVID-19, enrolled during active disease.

CDR3 nucleotide sequence: TGTGCCAGCAGCTTAGACAGGGGAACTGGGGCCAACGTCCTGACTTTC. This sequence encodes CASSLDRGTGANVLTF. This sequence joins TRBV7-6 and TRBJ2-6; 7 bases line up with TRBD1. The V gene end was trimmed by 1 base and the J gene end by 2 bases; junction bases not matched to a gene: 2. Germline V gene data show CDR1 as SGHVS and CDR2 as FNYEAQ. The CDR3 sequence is 16 residues long.

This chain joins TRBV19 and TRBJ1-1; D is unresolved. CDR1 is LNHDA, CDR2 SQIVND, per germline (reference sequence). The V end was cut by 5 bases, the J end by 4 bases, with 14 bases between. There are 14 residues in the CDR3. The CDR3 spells CASSRLTMGTEAFF. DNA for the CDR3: TGTGCCAGTAGTCGACTCACGATGGGCACTGAAGCTTTCTTT.

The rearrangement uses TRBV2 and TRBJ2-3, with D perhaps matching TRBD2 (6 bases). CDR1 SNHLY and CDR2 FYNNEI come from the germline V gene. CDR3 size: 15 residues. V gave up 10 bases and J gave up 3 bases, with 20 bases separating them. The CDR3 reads CATKPGRIGTDTQYF. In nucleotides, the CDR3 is TGTGCCACAAAGCCTGGGAGGATCGGTACAGATACGCAGTATTTT.

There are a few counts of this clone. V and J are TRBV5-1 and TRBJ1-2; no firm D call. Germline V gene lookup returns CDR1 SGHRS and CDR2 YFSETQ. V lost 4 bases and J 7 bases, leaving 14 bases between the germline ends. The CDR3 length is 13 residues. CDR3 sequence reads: CASSLAGFFGYTF. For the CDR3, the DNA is TGCGCCAGCAGCCTAGCCGGCTTCTTTGGCTACACCTTC.